This TCR beta chain was profiled in a study of blood T cell repertoires in COVID-19. Whole-study context: From the United States, Italy and Spain came samples of acute and convalescent COVID-19. From T cells, B-cell-depleted T cells, or PBMCs came the material, which was cDNA or gDNA.

The germline CDR1 and CDR2 sequences are SGHRS and YFSETQ. With 0 bases removed from V and 0 bases from J, the gap between germline ends came to 8 bases. The CDR3 extends over 15 amino acids. Those who participated ranged in age from roughly 18 to 95 years and resided in about 24 US areas. Participants were placed into cohorts based on the clinical history they reported. TCRdb's table, derived via immunoSEQ multiplex PCR, lists solely in-frame clones and lacks some. The table records 300,000 to 400,000 clones, roughly 90% of them present only once. The chain joins TRBV5-1 to TRBJ2-3; D is possibly TRBD1 (6 bases). The clonotype was recovered from a woman aged 25-40 years with acute COVID-19. The specimen was PBMCs or T cells enriched from blood (not recorded which). Here the CDR3 reads CASSLEGDSTDTQYF. CDR3 DNA: TGCGCCAGCAGCTTGGAGGGGGATAGCACAGATACGCAGTATTTT.